This T cell receptor (beta chain) was identified during a study of blood T cell repertoires in COVID-19. About the study: Spain, Italy and the United States supplied samples that represented acute and convalescent COVID-19. T cells, B-cell-depleted T cells, or PBMCs supplied cDNA or gDNA.

Participant age was roughly 18 to 100 years, and participants resided in fewer than 30 US areas. Cohort assignment relied on participant-reported clinical history. Profiling relied on immunoSEQ multiplex PCR, and the TCRdb table lists in-frame clones only, not all of them. The sample comprises more than 250,000 clones, nearly 90% of which are singletons, and around 6% rests with the top ten. Deletions cut 4 bases from V and 0 bases from J, with 13 bases between. The CDR3 extends over 16 amino acids. Germline V gene sequence: CDR1 SGHRS, CDR2 YFSETQ. The receptor's source is a woman in her twenties or thirties who had recovered from COVID-19. Source material: PBMCs or T cells enriched from blood (not recorded which). This chain uses TRBV5-1 with TRBJ1-4; a weak D match, TRBD1 (5 bases). CDR3 sequence reads: CASSLGGVATNEKLFF. The CDR3 coding sequence is TGCGCCAGCAGCCTTGGGGGGGTTGCAACTAATGAAAAACTGTTTTTT.